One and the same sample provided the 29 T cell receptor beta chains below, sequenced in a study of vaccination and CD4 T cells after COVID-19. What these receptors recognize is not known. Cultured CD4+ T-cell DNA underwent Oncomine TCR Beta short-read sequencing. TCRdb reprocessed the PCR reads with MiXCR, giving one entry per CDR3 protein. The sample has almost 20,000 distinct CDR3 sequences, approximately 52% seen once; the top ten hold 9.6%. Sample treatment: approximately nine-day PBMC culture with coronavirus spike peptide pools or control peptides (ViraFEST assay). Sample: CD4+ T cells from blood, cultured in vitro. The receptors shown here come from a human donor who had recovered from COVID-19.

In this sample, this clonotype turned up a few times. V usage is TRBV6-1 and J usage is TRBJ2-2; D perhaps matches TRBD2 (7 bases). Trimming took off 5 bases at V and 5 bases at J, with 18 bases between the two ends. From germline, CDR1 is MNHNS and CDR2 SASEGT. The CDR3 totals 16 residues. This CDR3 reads CASSRGTIESTGELFF. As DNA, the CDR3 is TGTGCCAGCAGTAGGGGGACTATCGAGTCTACCGGGGAGCTGTTTTTT.

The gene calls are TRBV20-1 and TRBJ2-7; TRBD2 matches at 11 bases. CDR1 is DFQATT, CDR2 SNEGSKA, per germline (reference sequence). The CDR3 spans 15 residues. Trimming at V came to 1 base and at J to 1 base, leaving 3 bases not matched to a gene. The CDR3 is CSARGLAGWSYEQYF. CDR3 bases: TGCAGTGCTAGAGGACTAGCGGGGTGGTCCTACGAGCAGTACTTC.

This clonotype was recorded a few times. This chain's CDR3 is CASTAFNEQFF. In nucleotides, the CDR3 is TGTGCCAGCACCGCCTTCAATGAGCAGTTCTTC. The V gene is TRBV6-1, the J gene TRBJ2-1; no clear D gene. CDR1 and CDR2 from the germline V gene are MNHNS and SASEGT. The CDR3 is 11 amino acids. Trimming removed 7 bases from V and 6 bases from J, with 7 bases in between.

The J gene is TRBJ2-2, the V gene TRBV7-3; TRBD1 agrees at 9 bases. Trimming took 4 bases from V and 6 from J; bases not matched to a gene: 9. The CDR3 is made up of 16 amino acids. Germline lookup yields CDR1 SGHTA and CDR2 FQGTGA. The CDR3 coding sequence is TGTGCCAGCAGCTATCCGGGACAGGGATCGGCCGGGGAGCTGTTTTTT. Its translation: CASSYPGQGSAGELFF. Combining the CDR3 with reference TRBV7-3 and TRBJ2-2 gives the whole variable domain GAGVSQTPSNKVTEKGKYVELRCDPISGHTALYWYRQSLGQGPEFLIYFQGTGAADDSGLPNDRFFAVRPEGSVSTLKIQRTERGDSAVYLCASSYPGQGSAGELFFGEGSRLTVL.

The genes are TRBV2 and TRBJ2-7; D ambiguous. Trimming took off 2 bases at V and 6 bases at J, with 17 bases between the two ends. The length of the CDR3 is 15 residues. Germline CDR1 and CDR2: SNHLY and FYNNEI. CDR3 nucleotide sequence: TGTGCCAGCAGTGAACGGCGACTCCGTCCTGGCGAGCAGTACTTC. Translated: CASSERRLRPGEQYF.

The CDR3 DNA reads as TGTGCCAGCAGTCCCCGGGGACGGAACTATGGCTACACCTTC. Translating gives CASSPRGRNYGYTF. The gene calls are TRBV6-1 and TRBJ1-2; D may be TRBD1 (5 bases). V lost 5 bases, J lost 2 bases, and 12 bases lay in between. The CDR3 length is 14 residues. In germline, CDR1 is MNHNS, CDR2 SASEGT.

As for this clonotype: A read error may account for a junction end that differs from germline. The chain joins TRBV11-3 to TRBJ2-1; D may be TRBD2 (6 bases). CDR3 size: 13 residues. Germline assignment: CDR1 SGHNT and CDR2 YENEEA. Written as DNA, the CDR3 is TGTACCAGCAGCTTGAGCGGGCTCAATGAGCAGTTCTTC. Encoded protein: CTSSLSGLNEQFF.

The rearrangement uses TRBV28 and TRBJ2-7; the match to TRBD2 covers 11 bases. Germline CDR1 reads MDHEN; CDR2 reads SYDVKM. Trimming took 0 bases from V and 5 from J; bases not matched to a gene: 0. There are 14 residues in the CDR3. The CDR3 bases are TGTGCCAGCAGTTTATGGACTAGCGGGAACGAGCAGTACTTC. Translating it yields CASSLWTSGNEQYF. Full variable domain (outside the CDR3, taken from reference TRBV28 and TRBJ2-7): DVKVTQSSRYLVKRTGEKVFLECVQDMDHENMFWYRQDPGLGLRLIYFSYDVKMKEKGDIPEGYSVSREKKERFSLILESASTNQTSMYLCASSLWTSGNEQYFGPGTRLTVT.

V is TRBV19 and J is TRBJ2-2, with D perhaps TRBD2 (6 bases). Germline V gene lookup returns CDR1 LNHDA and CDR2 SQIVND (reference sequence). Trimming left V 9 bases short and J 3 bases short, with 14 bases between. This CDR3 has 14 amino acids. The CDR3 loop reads CASARDLDTGELFF. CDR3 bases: TGTGCCAGCGCGCGGGACTTAGACACCGGGGAGCTGTTTTTT.

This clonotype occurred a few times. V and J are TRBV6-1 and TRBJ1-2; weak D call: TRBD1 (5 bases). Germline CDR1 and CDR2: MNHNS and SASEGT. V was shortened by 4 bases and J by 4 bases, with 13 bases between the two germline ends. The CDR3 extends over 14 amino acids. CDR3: CASSVLREGYGYTF. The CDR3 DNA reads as TGTGCCAGCAGTGTTCTCAGGGAGGGCTATGGCTACACCTTC.

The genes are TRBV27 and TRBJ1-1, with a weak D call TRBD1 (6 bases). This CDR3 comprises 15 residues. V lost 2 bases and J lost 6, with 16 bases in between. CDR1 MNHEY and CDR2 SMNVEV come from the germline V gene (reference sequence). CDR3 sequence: CASSLVGGPWAEAFF. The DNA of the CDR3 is TGTGCCAGCAGTTTAGTAGGGGGGCCGTGGGCTGAAGCTTTCTTT.

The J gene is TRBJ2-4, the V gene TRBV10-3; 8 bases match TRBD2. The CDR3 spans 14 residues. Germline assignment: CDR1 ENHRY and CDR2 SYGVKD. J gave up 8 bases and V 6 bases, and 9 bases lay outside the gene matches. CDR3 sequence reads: CAISPSGRGDIQYF. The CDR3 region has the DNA TGTGCCATCAGCCCGAGCGGGAGAGGTGACATTCAGTACTTC.

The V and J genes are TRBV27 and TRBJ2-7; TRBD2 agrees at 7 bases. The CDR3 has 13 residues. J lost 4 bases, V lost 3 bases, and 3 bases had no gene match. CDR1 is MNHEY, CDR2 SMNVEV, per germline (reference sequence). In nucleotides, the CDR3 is TGTGCCAGCAGTTTTCGGGAGGCGTACGAGCAGTACTTC. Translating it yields CASSFREAYEQYF.

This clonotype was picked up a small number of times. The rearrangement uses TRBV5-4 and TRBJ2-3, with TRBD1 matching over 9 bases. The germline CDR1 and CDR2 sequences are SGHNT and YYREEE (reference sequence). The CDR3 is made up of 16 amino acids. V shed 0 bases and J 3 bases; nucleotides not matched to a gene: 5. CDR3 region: CASSLAGTGITDTQYF. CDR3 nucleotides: TGTGCCAGCAGCTTGGCCGGGACAGGGATAACAGATACGCAGTATTTT. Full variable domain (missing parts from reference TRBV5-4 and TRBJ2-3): ETGVTQSPTHLIKTRGQQVTLRCSSQSGHNTVSWYQQALGQGPQFIFQYYREEENGRGNFPPRFSGLQFPNYSSELNVNALELDDSALYLCASSLAGTGITDTQYFGPGTRLTVL.

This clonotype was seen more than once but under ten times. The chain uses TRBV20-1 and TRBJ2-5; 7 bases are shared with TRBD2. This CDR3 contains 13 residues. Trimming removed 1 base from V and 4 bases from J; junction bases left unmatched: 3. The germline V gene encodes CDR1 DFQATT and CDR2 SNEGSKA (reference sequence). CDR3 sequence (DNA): TGCAGTGCTAGAGGGGAGGGTTTAGAGACCCAGTACTTC. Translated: CSARGEGLETQYF.

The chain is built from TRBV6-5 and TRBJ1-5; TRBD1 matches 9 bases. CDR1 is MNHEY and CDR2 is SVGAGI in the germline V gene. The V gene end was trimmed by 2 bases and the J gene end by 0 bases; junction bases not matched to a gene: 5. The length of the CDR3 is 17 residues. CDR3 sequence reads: CASSYGGQGDSNQPQHF. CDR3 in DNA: TGTGCCAGCAGTTACGGGGGACAGGGCGATAGCAATCAGCCCCAGCATTTT.

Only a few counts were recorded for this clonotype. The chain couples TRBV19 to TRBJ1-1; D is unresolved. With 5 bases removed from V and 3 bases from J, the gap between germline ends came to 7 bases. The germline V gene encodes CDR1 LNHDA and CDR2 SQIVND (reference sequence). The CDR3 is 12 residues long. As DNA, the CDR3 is TGTGCCAGTAGTTTGAGGGACACTGAAGCTTTCTTT. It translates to CASSLRDTEAFF. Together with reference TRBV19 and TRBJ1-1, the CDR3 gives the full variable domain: DGGITQSPKYLFRKEGQNVTLSCEQNLNHDAMYWYRQDPGQGLRLIYYSQIVNDFQKGDIAEGYSVSREKKESFPLTVTSAQKNPTAFYLCASSLRDTEAFFGQGTRLTVV.

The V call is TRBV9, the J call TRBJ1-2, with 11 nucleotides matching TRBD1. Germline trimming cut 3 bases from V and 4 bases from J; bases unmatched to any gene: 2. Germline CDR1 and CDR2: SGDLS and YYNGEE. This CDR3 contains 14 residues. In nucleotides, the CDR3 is TGTGCCAGCAGCGGGACAGGGGGCAGCTATGGCTACACCTTC. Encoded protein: CASSGTGGSYGYTF.

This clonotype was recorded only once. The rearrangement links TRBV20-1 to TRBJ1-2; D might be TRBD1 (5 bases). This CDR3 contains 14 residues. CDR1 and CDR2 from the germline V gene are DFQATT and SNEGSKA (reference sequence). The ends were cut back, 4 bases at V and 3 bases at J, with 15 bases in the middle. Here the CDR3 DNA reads TGCAGTGCTATGAGGAGGGGATATTACTATGGCTACACCTTC. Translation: CSAMRRGYYYGYTF.

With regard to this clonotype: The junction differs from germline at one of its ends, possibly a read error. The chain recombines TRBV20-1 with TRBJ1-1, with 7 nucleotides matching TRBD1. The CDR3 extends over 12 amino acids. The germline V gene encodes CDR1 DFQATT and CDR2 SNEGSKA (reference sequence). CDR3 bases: TGCAGTTCTAGGGGGCTGTCCACTGAAGCTTTCTTT. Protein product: CSSRGLSTEAFF.

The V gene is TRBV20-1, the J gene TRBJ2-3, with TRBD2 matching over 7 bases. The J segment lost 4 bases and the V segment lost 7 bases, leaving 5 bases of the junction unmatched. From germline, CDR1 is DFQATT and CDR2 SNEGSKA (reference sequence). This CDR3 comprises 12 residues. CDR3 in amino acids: CSVGREPDTQYF. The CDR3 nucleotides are TGCAGTGTGGGGCGGGAGCCAGATACGCAGTATTTT.

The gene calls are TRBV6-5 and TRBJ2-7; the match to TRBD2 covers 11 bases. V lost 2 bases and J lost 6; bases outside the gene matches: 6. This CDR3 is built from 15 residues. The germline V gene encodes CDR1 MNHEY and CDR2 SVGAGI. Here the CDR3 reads CASSYPTSGKGEQYF. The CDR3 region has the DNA TGTGCCAGCAGTTACCCGACTAGCGGGAAGGGCGAGCAGTACTTC.

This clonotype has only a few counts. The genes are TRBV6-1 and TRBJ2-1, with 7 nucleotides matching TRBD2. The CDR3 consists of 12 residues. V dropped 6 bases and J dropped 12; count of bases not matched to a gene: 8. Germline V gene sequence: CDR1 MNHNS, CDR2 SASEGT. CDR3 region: CASRTPPGGQFF. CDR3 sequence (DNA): TGTGCCAGCAGAACCCCCCCGGGAGGGCAGTTCTTC.

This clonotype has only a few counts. This chain's CDR3 is CASSLFWGALETQYF. CDR3 bases: TGTGCCAGTAGTCTTTTTTGGGGGGCTCTAGAGACCCAGTACTTC. V gene TRBV19 combines with J gene TRBJ2-5; D could derive from TRBD1 or TRBD2 (6 bases each). The length of the CDR3 is 15 residues. In germline, CDR1 is LNHDA, CDR2 SQIVND (reference sequence). The germline V and J ends were trimmed by 5 bases and 4 bases, with 17 bases remaining between them.

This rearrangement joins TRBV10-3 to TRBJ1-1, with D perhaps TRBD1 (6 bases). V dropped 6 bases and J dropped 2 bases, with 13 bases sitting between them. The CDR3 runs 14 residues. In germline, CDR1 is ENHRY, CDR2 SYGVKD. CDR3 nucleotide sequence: TGTGCCATCAGGTCTTCGGGGGCCAACACTGAAGCTTTCTTT. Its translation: CAIRSSGANTEAFF.

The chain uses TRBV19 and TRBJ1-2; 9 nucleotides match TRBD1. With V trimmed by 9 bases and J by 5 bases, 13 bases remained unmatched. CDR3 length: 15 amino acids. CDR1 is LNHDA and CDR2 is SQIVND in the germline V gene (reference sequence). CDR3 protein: CASQTIGTGNYGYTF. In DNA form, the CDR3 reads TGTGCCAGCCAAACCATCGGGACAGGGAATTATGGCTACACCTTC.

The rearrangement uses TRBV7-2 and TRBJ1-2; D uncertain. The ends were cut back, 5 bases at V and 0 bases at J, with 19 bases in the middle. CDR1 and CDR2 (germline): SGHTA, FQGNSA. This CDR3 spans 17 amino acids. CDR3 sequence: CASSPGNTLGSNYGYTF. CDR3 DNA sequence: TGTGCCAGCAGCCCGGGCAACACCCTGGGATCTAACTATGGCTACACCTTC.

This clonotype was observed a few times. CDR3 sequence: CAREVQQAGELFF. The CDR3 DNA follows: TGTGCCAGGGAAGTGCAGCAGGCCGGGGAGCTGTTTTTT. V and J are TRBV7-9 and TRBJ2-2; D call uncertain. V was cut by 9 bases and J by 6 bases, with 14 bases left in between. Germline CDR1 reads SEHNR; CDR2 reads FQNEAQ (reference sequence). This CDR3 is 13 amino acids long.

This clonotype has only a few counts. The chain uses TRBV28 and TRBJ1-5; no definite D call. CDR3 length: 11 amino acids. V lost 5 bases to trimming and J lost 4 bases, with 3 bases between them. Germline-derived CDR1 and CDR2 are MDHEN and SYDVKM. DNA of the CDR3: TGTGCCAGCAGTATAAATCAGCCCCAGCATTTT. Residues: CASSINQPQHF. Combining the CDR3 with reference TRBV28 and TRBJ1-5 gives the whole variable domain DVKVTQSSRYLVKRTGEKVFLECVQDMDHENMFWYRQDPGLGLRLIYFSYDVKMKEKGDIPEGYSVSREKKERFSLILESASTNQTSMYLCASSINQPQHFGDGTRLSIL.